The 17 T cell receptor beta chains below come from one sample, sequenced in a study of read filtering for tumor transcriptome and immune sequencing. Molecular barcoded adaptors covering alpha/delta and beta/gamma chains were used on about 390 ng RNA. TCRdb ran MiXCR on the reads and lists one entry per CDR3 protein. The top ten hold roughly 44% of the sample, which has fewer than 30,000 distinct CDR3 sequences, roughly an eighth seen once. The sample was a population of CD138-negative cells sorted from bone marrow. These receptors originate from a donor aged 40 or older with multiple myeloma.

The table lists this clonotype with a count of one. It is likely a read error: a sequence one base away is far more abundant. V is TRBV11-1 and J is TRBJ2-6; no clear D gene. Germline CDR1 is SGHAT and CDR2 is FQDESV (reference sequence). The CDR3 length is 17 residues. CDR3 in amino acids: CASSLAGRHSGVNVLTF. The CDR3 DNA is TGTGCCAGCAGCTTAGCCGGGCGCCATTCTGGGGTCAACGTCCTGACTTTC.

This clonotype was recorded many times. The DNA is omitted, as the CDR3 cannot be located on it reliably, and the CDR3 follows TCRdb's listing. This chain's CDR3 is CSVGGGALRPFF. This chain connects TRBV29-1 to TRBJ1-1. A total of 12 residues make up the CDR3, ends included. Germline V gene lookup returns CDR1 SQVTM and CDR2 ANQGSEA.

This clonotype was seen a handful of times. This chain uses TRBV6-2 or TRBV6-3 with TRBJ2-5; 10 nucleotides match TRBD2. V was clipped by 7 bases and J by 1 base; unmatched bases: 6. This CDR3 is 15 amino acids long. Germline lookup yields CDR1 MNHEY and CDR2 SVGEGT. For the CDR3, the DNA is TGTGCCAGCAATAAAGCGGGAGGGCCCCAAGAGACCCAGTACTTC. It encodes CASNKAGGPQETQYF.

In its sample, this clonotype was seen many times. A read error may be the cause here, since a much bigger clone is one base away. V is TRBV6-5 and J is TRBJ2-1; D is ambiguous. The CDR3 runs to 11 residues. The germline V gene encodes CDR1 MNHEY and CDR2 SVGAGI. CDR3 sequence reads: CASNYLGEQFF. In DNA form, the CDR3 reads TGTGCCAGCAATTACTTAGGTGAGCAGTTCTTC.

This clonotype was recorded many times. This chain joins TRBV5-6 and TRBJ2-7; 10 bases map to TRBD1. Germline V gene data show CDR1 as SGHDT and CDR2 as YYEEEE. Losses at the gene ends were 3 bases for V and 3 bases for J; bases not matched to a gene: 6. CDR3 length: 15 residues. CDR3 sequence: CASSYTGTGVYEQYF. The CDR3 region has the DNA TGTGCCAGCAGCTATACCGGGACAGGGGTCTACGAGCAGTACTTC.

This clonotype was detected ten times or more. In DNA, the CDR3 is TGTGCCTGGGGGCAGGGTCAAGAGACCCAGTACTTC. Translated, it gives CAWGQGQETQYF. The chain is built from TRBV30 and TRBJ2-5; tentatively, D is TRBD1 (5 bases). Per germline, CDR1 GTSNPN and CDR2 SVGIG (reference sequence). The CDR3 loop spans 12 amino acids. Trimming took 5 bases from V and 2 from J, leaving 9 bases between them.

There are many counts of this clonotype. J is TRBJ2-1 and V is TRBV29-1, with D possibly matching TRBD2 (5 bases). This CDR3 has 15 residues. The germline V and J ends were trimmed by 6 bases and 0 bases, with 15 bases remaining between them. CDR1 and CDR2 (germline): SQVTM, ANQGSEA. Here the CDR3 reads CSVVLRASSYNEQFF. The CDR3 DNA reads TGCAGCGTGGTATTGCGGGCTAGCTCCTACAATGAGCAGTTCTTC.

This clonotype was seen many times. This chain uses TRBV30 with TRBJ2-6; tentatively, D is TRBD2 (7 bases). This CDR3 has 18 residues. Germline CDR1 and CDR2: GTSNPN and SVGIG (reference sequence). V gave up 0 bases and J gave up 0 bases, with 15 bases separating them. The CDR3 loop reads CAWSVRGARGSGANVLTF. CDR3 coding DNA: TGTGCCTGGAGTGTACGGGGGGCGCGGGGCTCTGGGGCCAACGTCCTGACTTTC.

This clonotype has at least ten counts. The chain recombines TRBV29-1 with TRBJ1-2; 9 bases fit TRBD1. Germline V gene data show CDR1 as SQVTM and CDR2 as ANQGSEA. The junction had 15 bases not matched to a gene; V was cut back by 7 bases and J by 6 bases. The CDR3 spans 15 residues. CDR3: CSAQNPDRGRDGYTF. As DNA, the CDR3 is TGCAGCGCCCAAAACCCGGACAGGGGAAGAGATGGCTACACCTTC.

This clonotype has at least ten counts. The V call is TRBV7-3, the J call TRBJ2-3; 10 positions agree with TRBD1. The CDR3 loop spans 15 amino acids. V dropped 5 bases and J dropped 5; count of bases not matched to a gene: 7. The germline CDR1 and CDR2 sequences are SGHTA and FQGTGA. CDR3 nucleotide sequence: TGTGCCAGCAGCCTCGGACAGGGGGTGATAGATACGCAGTATTTT. It codes for CASSLGQGVIDTQYF.

Many counts were recorded for this clonotype. V gene TRBV11-2 combines with J gene TRBJ2-7, with 8 bases aligning to TRBD1. After removal of 5 bases from V and 0 bases from J, the junction contained 6 bases not matched to a gene. This CDR3 contains 15 residues. Germline CDR1 reads SGHAT; CDR2 reads FQNNGV. CDR3 coding DNA: TGTGCCAGCAGCCTCTGGACAGGGCCCTCCTACGAGCAGTACTTC. It translates to CASSLWTGPSYEQYF. Variable domain in full (rest from reference TRBV11-2 and TRBJ2-7): EAGVAQSPRYKIIEKRQSVAFWCNPISGHATLYWYQQILGQGPKLLIQFQNNGVVDDSQLPKDRFSAERLKGVDSTLKIQPAKLEDSAVYLCASSLWTGPSYEQYFGPGTRLTVT.

This clonotype has just a few counts. V is TRBV28 and J is TRBJ2-1, with 8 nucleotides matching TRBD2. V lost 6 bases to trimming and J lost 7 bases; unmatched junction nucleotides: 11. Per germline, CDR1 MDHEN and CDR2 SYDVKM. This CDR3 has 15 amino acids. The CDR3 DNA reads TGTGCCAGCAGCTCAAGCGGGGGCGGGAGGAATGAGCAGTTCTTC. This translates into CASSSSGGGRNEQFF.

The genes are TRBV12-3 or TRBV12-4 and TRBJ1-6, with 7 positions matching TRBD1. Trimming took 6 bases from V and 2 from J; bases not matched to a gene: 7. The CDR3 is 16 amino acids. CDR3 in amino acids: CASSRTGDTYNSPLHF. DNA for the CDR3: TGTGCCAGCAGCAGAACAGGGGACACCTATAATTCACCCCTCCACTTT.

This clonotype has just a few counts. A much larger clone differs by one base, so this may be a read error. The chain joins TRBV7-8 to TRBJ1-5; 7 nucleotides match TRBD1. This CDR3 contains 13 residues. CDR1 SGHVS and CDR2 FQNEAQ come from the germline V gene. The CDR3 region is CACSPGQSQPQHF. DNA of the CDR3: TGTGCCTGCAGCCCGGGACAGTCTCAGCCCCAGCATTTT. Supplemented by reference TRBV7-8 and TRBJ1-5, the full variable domain reads GAGVSQSPRYKVAKRGQDVALRCDPISGHVSLFWYQQALGQGPEFLTYFQNEAQLDKSGLPSDRFFAERPEGSVSTLKIQRTQQEDSAVYLCACSPGQSQPQHFGDGTRLSIL.

This clonotype has a count of ten or more. This chain joins TRBV12-5 and TRBJ2-1; 10 bases agree with TRBD2. Germline values: CDR1 LGHNT, CDR2 FRNRAP. After removal of 6 bases from V and 2 bases from J, the junction contained 4 bases not matched to a gene. The CDR3 is 15 amino acids. The CDR3 coding sequence is TGTGCTAGTGGAGCGGGAGGGTTAACCTACAATGAGCAGTTCTTC. This gives the protein CASGAGGLTYNEQFF.

About this clonotype: A read error may explain this, as a much larger clone is one base away. CDR3 DNA sequence: TGTGCCAGCAGTTTATCGTCAGCTAGGACGGGTACCCAAGAGACCCAGTACTTC. Translating it yields CASSLSSARTGTQETQYF. The chain is built from TRBV27 and TRBJ2-5; D ambiguous. CDR3 size: 18 residues. Deletions cut 0 bases from V and 1 base from J, with 18 bases between. Germline V CDR1 and CDR2: MNHEY, SMNVEV (reference sequence).

Details on this clonotype: Mismatch with germline at one junction end may stem from a read error. This chain links TRBV19 with TRBJ2-5; 15 bases are shared with TRBD2. The CDR3 is 17 residues long. The germline V gene encodes CDR1 LNHDA and CDR2 SQIVND (reference sequence). CDR3 DNA sequence: TGTGCCAGTAGTGCAGGACTAGCGGGAGGGCCTAGAGAGGCCCAGTACTTC. Amino acid sequence: CASSAGLAGGPREAQYF. Drawing the rest from reference TRBV19 and TRBJ2-5, the complete variable domain is DGGITQSPKYLFRKEGQNVTLSCEQNLNHDAMYWYRQDPGQGLRLIYYSQIVNDFQKGDIAEGYSVSREKKESFPLTVTSAQKNPTAFYLCASSAGLAGGPREAQYFGPGTRLLVL.